What follows are 8 T cell receptor beta chains derived from one specimen sequenced in a study of cytomegalovirus exposure and HLA in healthy donors. Amplification used 60 Vbeta primers and 13 Jbeta primers. Sequencing was performed with immunoSEQ multiplex PCR; in TCRdb, only in-frame clones are kept and a portion is missing. This table has some 160,000 clones, 73% appearing once. The sequenced material came from PBMCs. These receptors all come from a woman aged 18-30 years in good health and CMV-seropositive.

The chain employs TRBV7-6 and TRBJ2-1, with TRBD2 identical over 10 bases. The CDR3 sequence is 15 residues long. The germline CDR1 and CDR2 sequences are SGHVS and FNYEAQ. J was trimmed by 7 bases and V by 5 bases; bases with no gene match: 8. For the CDR3, the DNA is TGTGCCAGCAGCGGCAGCGGGGGGGCGCAGAATGAGCAGTTCTTC. Protein product: CASSGSGGAQNEQFF.

This chain joins TRBV5-4 and TRBJ1-2, with D hard to call. The CDR3 has 13 residues. The germline V gene has CDR1 SGHNT and CDR2 YYREEE (reference sequence). Trimming left V 5 bases short and J 2 bases short, with 10 bases between. The CDR3 DNA is TGTGCCAGCAGTACATTCCGCAACTATGGCTACACCTTC. This codes for CASSTFRNYGYTF.

The chain carries TRBV10-3 and TRBJ1-2, with 10 nucleotides matching TRBD1. V shed 11 bases and J 0 bases; nucleotides not matched to a gene: 3. Germline V lookup: CDR1 ENHRY, CDR2 SYGVKD. The CDR3 is 13 amino acids. In DNA, the CDR3 is TGTGCCTCCGGGACAGGGGCTAACTATGGCTACACCTTC. Residues: CASGTGANYGYTF.

This rearrangement joins TRBV7-2 to TRBJ1-6; 8 positions match TRBD1. The CDR3 totals 14 residues. V lost 1 base to trimming and J lost 13 bases; unmatched junction nucleotides: 6. Germline CDR1 is SGHTA and CDR2 is FQGNSA. The CDR3 loop is CASSLGDRYPPLHF. CDR3 coding DNA: TGTGCCAGCAGCTTAGGGGACAGGTATCCTCCCCTCCACTTT.

The chain employs TRBV4-3 and TRBJ2-7; D may be TRBD1 (5 bases). V lost 1 base to trimming and J lost 1 base, with 8 bases between them. Germline V CDR1 and CDR2: LGHNA, YSLEER. This CDR3 is 14 amino acids long. CDR3 in DNA: TGCGCCAGCAGCCAAGCCAGGGCGTCCTACGAGCAGTACTTC. The encoded protein is CASSQARASYEQYF.

This chain joins TRBV6-1 and TRBJ1-1, with D uncertain. Per the germline V gene, CDR1 is MNHNS and CDR2 is SASEGT. The germline V and J ends were trimmed by 1 base and 5 bases, with 11 bases remaining between them. The CDR3 consists of 14 residues. CDR3 residues: CASSEDGLATEAFF. The CDR3 DNA is TGTGCCAGCAGTGAAGACGGGCTAGCAACTGAAGCTTTCTTT.

The chain combines TRBV5-1 with TRBJ1-6; D is possibly TRBD1 (5 bases). CDR3 length: 15 residues. The ends were cut back, 0 bases at V and 7 bases at J, with 11 bases in the middle. The V gene's germline CDR1 is SGHRS and CDR2 YFSETQ. Here the CDR3 reads CASSLEGYGNSPLHF. Written as DNA, the CDR3 is TGCGCCAGCAGCTTGGAGGGGTACGGGAATTCACCCCTCCACTTT. The variable domain in full, completed from reference TRBV5-1 and TRBJ1-6, reads KAGVTQTPRYLIKTRGQQVTLSCSPISGHRSVSWYQQTPGQGLQFLFEYFSETQRNKGNFPGRFSGRQFSNSRSEMNVSTLELGDSALYLCASSLEGYGNSPLHFGNGTRLTVT.

J is TRBJ2-7 and V is TRBV18; possibly TRBD1 for D (6 bases). CDR1 is KGHSH, CDR2 LQKENI, per germline. The CDR3 consists of 14 residues. V was cut by 3 bases and J by 5 bases, with 14 bases left in between. Written as DNA, the CDR3 is TGTGCCAGCTCACCGGGGGCCAGGGCCGACGAGCAGTACTTC. Amino acid sequence: CASSPGARADEQYF.